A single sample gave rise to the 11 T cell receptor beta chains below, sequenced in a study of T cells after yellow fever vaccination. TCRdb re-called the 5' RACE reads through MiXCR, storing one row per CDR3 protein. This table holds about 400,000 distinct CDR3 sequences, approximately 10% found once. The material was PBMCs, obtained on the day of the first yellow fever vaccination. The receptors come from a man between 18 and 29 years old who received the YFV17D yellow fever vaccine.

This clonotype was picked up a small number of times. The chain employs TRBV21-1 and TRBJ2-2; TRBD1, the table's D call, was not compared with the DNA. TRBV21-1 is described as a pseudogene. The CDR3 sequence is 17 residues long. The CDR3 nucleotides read TGTGCCAGCAACCTACAGGGTGGCCCGGGATTAACCGGGGAGCTGTTTTTT. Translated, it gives CASNLQGGPGLTGELFF.

The CDR3 DNA is TGCGCCAGCAGCTCGGACAGAGCGGATACGCAGTATTTT. This sequence encodes CASSSDRADTQYF. The gene calls are TRBV5-1 and TRBJ2-3, with a weak D call TRBD1 (6 bases). Germline lookup yields CDR1 SGHRS and CDR2 YFSETQ. This CDR3 has 13 residues. Between the trimmed V and J ends, which lost 3 bases and 6 bases, there was a span of 11 bases.

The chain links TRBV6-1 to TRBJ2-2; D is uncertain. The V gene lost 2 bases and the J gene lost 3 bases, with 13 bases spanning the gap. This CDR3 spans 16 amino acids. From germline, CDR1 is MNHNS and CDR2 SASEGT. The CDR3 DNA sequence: TGTGCCAGCAGTGAAATGAAGAATCGGGACACCGGGGAGCTGTTTTTT. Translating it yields CASSEMKNRDTGELFF.

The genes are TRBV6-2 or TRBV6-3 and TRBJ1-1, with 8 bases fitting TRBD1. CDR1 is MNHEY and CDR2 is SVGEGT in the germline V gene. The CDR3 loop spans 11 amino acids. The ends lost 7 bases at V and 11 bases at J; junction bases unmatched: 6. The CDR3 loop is CASNDRGWAFF. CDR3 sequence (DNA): TGTGCCAGCAACGACAGGGGCTGGGCTTTCTTT.

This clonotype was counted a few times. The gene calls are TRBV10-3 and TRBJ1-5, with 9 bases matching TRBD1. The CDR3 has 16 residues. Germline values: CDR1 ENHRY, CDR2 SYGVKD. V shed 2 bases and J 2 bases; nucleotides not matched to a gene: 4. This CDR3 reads CAISEMGQGGNQPQHF. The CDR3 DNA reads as TGTGCCATCAGTGAGATGGGACAGGGTGGCAATCAGCCCCAGCATTTT.

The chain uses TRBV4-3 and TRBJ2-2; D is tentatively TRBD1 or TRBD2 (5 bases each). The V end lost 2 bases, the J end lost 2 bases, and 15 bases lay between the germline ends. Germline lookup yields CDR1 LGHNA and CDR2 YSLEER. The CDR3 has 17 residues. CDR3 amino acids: CASSQPRRGENTGELFF. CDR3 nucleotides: TGCGCCAGCAGCCAACCCCGCCGGGGCGAAAACACCGGGGAGCTGTTTTTT.

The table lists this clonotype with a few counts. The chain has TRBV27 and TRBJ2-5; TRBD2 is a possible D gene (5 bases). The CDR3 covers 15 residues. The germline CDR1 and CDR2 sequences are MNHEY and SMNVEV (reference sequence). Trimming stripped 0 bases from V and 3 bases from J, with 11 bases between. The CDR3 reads CASSLSIASKETQYF. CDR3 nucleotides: TGTGCCAGCAGTTTATCGATCGCTAGCAAAGAGACCCAGTACTTC.

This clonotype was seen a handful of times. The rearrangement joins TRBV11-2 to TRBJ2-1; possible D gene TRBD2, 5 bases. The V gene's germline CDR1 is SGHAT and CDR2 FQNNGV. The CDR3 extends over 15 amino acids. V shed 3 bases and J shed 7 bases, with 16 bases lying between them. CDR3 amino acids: CASSFNPGFVNEQFF. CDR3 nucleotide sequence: TGTGCCAGCAGCTTTAACCCGGGATTTGTGAATGAGCAGTTCTTC.

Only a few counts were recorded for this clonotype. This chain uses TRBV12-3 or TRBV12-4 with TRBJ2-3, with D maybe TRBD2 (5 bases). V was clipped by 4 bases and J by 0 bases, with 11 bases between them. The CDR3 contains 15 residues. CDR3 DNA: TGTGCCAGCAGTTCGACTACCCCTAGCACAGATACGCAGTATTTT. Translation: CASSSTTPSTDTQYF.

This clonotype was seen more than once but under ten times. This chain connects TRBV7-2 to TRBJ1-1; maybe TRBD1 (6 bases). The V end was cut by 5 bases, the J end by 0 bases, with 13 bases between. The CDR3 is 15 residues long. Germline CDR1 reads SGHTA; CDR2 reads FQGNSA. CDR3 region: CASSQRTAMNTEAFF. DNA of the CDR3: TGTGCCAGCAGCCAAAGGACAGCCATGAACACTGAAGCTTTCTTT.

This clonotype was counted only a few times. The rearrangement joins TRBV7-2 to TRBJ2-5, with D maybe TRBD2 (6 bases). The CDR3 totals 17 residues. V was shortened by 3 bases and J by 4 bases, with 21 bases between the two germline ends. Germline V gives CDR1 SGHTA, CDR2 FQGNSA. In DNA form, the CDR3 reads TGTGCCAGCAGCTTTGTGGCTTATCGAGAACTAGCAGAGACCCAGTACTTC. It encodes CASSFVAYRELAETQYF. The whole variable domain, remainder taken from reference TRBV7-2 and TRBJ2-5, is GAGVSQSPSNKVTEKGKDVELRCDPISGHTALYWYRQSLGQGLEFLIYFQGNSAPDKSGLPSDRFSAERTGGSVSTLTIQRTQQEDSAVYLCASSFVAYRELAETQYFGPGTRLLVL.